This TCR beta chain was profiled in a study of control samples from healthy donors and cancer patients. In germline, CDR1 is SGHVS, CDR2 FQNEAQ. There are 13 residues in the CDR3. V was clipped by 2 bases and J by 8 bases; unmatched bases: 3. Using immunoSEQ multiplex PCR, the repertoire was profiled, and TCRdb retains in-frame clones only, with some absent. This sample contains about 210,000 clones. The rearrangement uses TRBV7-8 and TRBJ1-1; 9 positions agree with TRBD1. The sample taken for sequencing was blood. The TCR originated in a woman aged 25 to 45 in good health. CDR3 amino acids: CASSLRDREEAFF. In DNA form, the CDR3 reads TGTGCCAGCAGCTTAAGGGACAGGGAAGAAGCTTTCTTT.